These 30 T cell receptor beta chains were sequenced from one sample in a study of early T cells in non-severe SARS-CoV-2 infection. A single record per CDR3 protein comes from TCRdb applying MiXCR to the 5' RACE reads. This table has 45,000 to 55,000 distinct CDR3 sequences, approximately 6.7% appearing once. Sequencing was done on a sample of whole blood. These receptors originate from an adult who was a healthcare worker with PCR-confirmed SARS-CoV-2 infection or an uninfected control (not recorded which).

V usage is TRBV6-2 or TRBV6-3 and J usage is TRBJ2-1; 8 bases map to TRBD1. The CDR3 extends over 13 amino acids. Germline V gene data show CDR1 as MNHEY and CDR2 as SVGEGT. V shed 5 bases and J 8 bases; nucleotides not matched to a gene: 5. The CDR3 protein is CASSLTGVYEQFF. The DNA of the CDR3 is TGTGCCAGCAGTCTGACAGGGGTCTATGAGCAGTTCTTC.

This clonotype appeared many times. This chain connects TRBV12-3 or TRBV12-4 to TRBJ2-5; 7 nucleotides match TRBD1. The CDR3 totals 14 residues. V dropped 5 bases and J dropped 1; count of bases not matched to a gene: 4. The CDR3 here is CASSRGTAQETQYF. In DNA form, the CDR3 reads TGTGCCAGCAGTCGAGGGACAGCCCAAGAGACCCAGTACTTC.

J is TRBJ2-3 and V is TRBV7-6, with D uncertain. The CDR3 runs to 15 residues. The germline V and J ends were trimmed by 1 base and 2 bases, with 10 bases remaining between them. Germline V lookup: CDR1 SGHVS, CDR2 FNYEAQ. Written as DNA, the CDR3 is TGTGCCAGCAGCTTAGGCCCTAGGACCACAGATACGCAGTATTTT. This gives the protein CASSLGPRTTDTQYF.

This clonotype was seen repeatedly, ten times or more. The chain has TRBV5-5 and TRBJ1-3, with a weak D call TRBD1 (6 bases). Germline CDR1 reads SGHKS; CDR2 reads YYEKEE (reference sequence). The CDR3 has 17 amino acids. Trimming took off 2 bases at V and 0 bases at J, with 15 bases between the two ends. The CDR3 DNA follows: TGTGCCAGCAGCTTAATGGGGGCAGTACTCTCTGGAAACACCATATATTTT. It translates to CASSLMGAVLSGNTIYF.

The gene calls are TRBV5-1 and TRBJ1-5; TRBD1 is a possible D gene (5 bases). Trimming took off 4 bases at V and 5 bases at J, with 13 bases between the two ends. Germline CDR1 reads SGHRS; CDR2 reads YFSETQ. The length of the CDR3 is 14 residues. CDR3 DNA sequence: TGCGCCAGCAGCCCGGAGGGCAGGGATCAGCCCCAGCATTTT. The encoded protein is CASSPEGRDQPQHF.

Ten or more counts support this clonotype. The chain employs TRBV18 and TRBJ1-2; 7 bases align to TRBD1. The V and J ends lost 4 bases and 3 bases, in that order; junction bases with no gene match: 5. This CDR3 is 14 amino acids long. From germline, CDR1 is KGHSH and CDR2 LQKENI. The CDR3 sequence is CASSRDSDDYGYTF. CDR3 sequence (DNA): TGTGCCAGCTCACGGGACAGTGACGACTATGGCTACACCTTC. The entire variable domain, with the rest obtained from reference TRBV18 and TRBJ1-2, is as follows: NAGVMQNPRHLVRRRGQEARLRCSPMKGHSHVYWYRQLPEEGLKFMVYLQKENIIDESGMPKERFSAEFPKEGPSILRIQQVVRGDSAAYFCASSRDSDDYGYTFGSGTRLTVV.

This clonotype appeared many times. V usage is TRBV4-3 and J usage is TRBJ1-2, with D possibly being TRBD1 (5 bases). V was shortened by 3 bases and J by 3 bases, with 17 bases between the two germline ends. The germline CDR1 and CDR2 sequences are LGHNA and YSLEER. The CDR3 length is 16 residues. The CDR3, as DNA: TGCGCCAGCAGCCAGGCCCTGGCCCAGGGCTACTATGGCTACACCTTC. It encodes CASSQALAQGYYGYTF.

The sample holds many counts of this clonotype. This CDR3 fails to terminate in the conserved phenylalanine or tryptophan, so it likely reflects a read error. Because the CDR3's place on the DNA is in doubt, the DNA is left out and the CDR3 is given as listed by TCRdb. J is TRBJ2-7 and V is TRBV7-8. The germline gives CDR1 SGHVS, CDR2 FQNEAQ. Ends included, the CDR3 has 8 residues. The CDR3 here is CASSLVWR.

The gene calls are TRBV7-8 and TRBJ1-2; unclear D gene. Germline-derived CDR1 and CDR2 are SGHVS and FQNEAQ. The germline V and J ends were trimmed by 2 bases and 6 bases, with 13 bases remaining between them. The length of the CDR3 is 14 residues. The DNA for the CDR3 is TGTGCCAGCAGCTTAACCCTACAGAATCATGGCTACACCTTC. Its protein is CASSLTLQNHGYTF.

This clonotype was found a few times. The V and J genes are TRBV7-2 and TRBJ2-3; D is tentatively TRBD1 or TRBD2 (6 bases each). The germline V gene encodes CDR1 SGHTA and CDR2 FQGNSA. The CDR3 loop spans 16 amino acids. The ends were cut back, 5 bases at V and 0 bases at J, with 15 bases in the middle. The DNA for the CDR3 is TGTGCCAGCAGCAGAGGGGGGCGGTTTAGCACAGATACGCAGTATTTT. Its protein product is CASSRGGRFSTDTQYF.

The chain links TRBV3-1 to TRBJ2-7; the match to TRBD2 covers 7 bases. Per the germline V gene, CDR1 is LGHDT and CDR2 is YNNKEL (reference sequence). Trimming took 3 bases from V and 4 from J; bases not matched to a gene: 3. This CDR3 region has 13 residues. The DNA for the CDR3 is TGTGCCAGCAGCCAGGCGGGGGAGTACGAGCAGTACTTC. Protein: CASSQAGEYEQYF.

This clonotype showed up many times. V is TRBV20-1 and J is TRBJ2-7; D is possibly TRBD1 or TRBD2 (5 bases each). This CDR3 spans 16 amino acids. Trimming left V 1 base short and J 4 bases short, with 20 bases between. CDR1 is DFQATT and CDR2 is SNEGSKA in the germline V gene (reference sequence). CDR3 sequence reads: CSARGASLGVKYEQYF. DNA for the CDR3: TGCAGTGCTAGAGGGGCTAGCCTGGGGGTGAAGTACGAGCAGTACTTC.

The table lists this clonotype with a few counts. This rearrangement joins TRBV12-3 or TRBV12-4 to TRBJ1-2, with 7 bases aligning to TRBD1. There are 15 residues in the CDR3. After removal of 9 bases from V and 7 bases from J, the junction contained 17 bases not matched to a gene. The CDR3 coding sequence is TGTGCCAGTAAAGAGGGGGCGGTGAGCCCCGTTGGCTACACCTTC. Amino acids: CASKEGAVSPVGYTF.

Ten or more counts support this clonotype. The rearrangement links TRBV6-2 or TRBV6-3 to TRBJ2-7; D is unclear. V was pared by 3 bases and J by 3 bases, with 9 bases between. The CDR3 is 13 amino acids. Germline CDR1 reads MNHEY; CDR2 reads SVGEGT. CDR3 protein: CASSYTGSYEQYF. The CDR3 coding sequence is TGTGCCAGCAGTTATACGGGCAGCTACGAGCAGTACTTC.

This clonotype has more than one count but fewer than ten. This sequence joins TRBV6-2 or TRBV6-3 and TRBJ2-7, with D unresolved. CDR1 is MNHEY, CDR2 SVGEGT, per germline. The V and J ends lost 5 bases and 7 bases respectively, with 12 bases between them. The CDR3 sequence is 12 residues long. Written as DNA, the CDR3 is TGTGCCAGCAGTAATAATCTCGGGGAGCAGTACTTC. Its translation: CASSNNLGEQYF.

This clonotype occurred a few times. The V and J genes are TRBV4-2 and TRBJ1-2, with D perhaps matching TRBD1 (5 bases). The CDR3 has 16 residues. CDR1 and CDR2 from the germline V gene are LGHNA and YNFKEQ. Trimming left V 1 base short and J 6 bases short, with 18 bases between. In nucleotides, the CDR3 is TGTGCCAGCAGCCAAGCCAGGGCTAATGTCGTGAATGGCTACACCTTC. This codes for CASSQARANVVNGYTF.

This clonotype was counted only a few times. The chain uses TRBV5-6 and TRBJ1-6; tentative D call: TRBD1 (6 bases). V dropped 2 bases and J dropped 7 bases, with 13 bases sitting between them. Per the germline V gene, CDR1 is SGHDT and CDR2 is YYEEEE. CDR3 length: 15 residues. The CDR3 DNA reads as TGTGCCAGCAGCTTTCAGGGGACGAAGAATTCACCCCTCCACTTT. Translating gives CASSFQGTKNSPLHF.

This clonotype was counted many times. The V and J genes are TRBV13 and TRBJ2-7; D remains ambiguous. The ends were cut back, 0 bases at V and 7 bases at J, with 10 bases in the middle. The CDR3 consists of 13 residues. Germline V CDR1 and CDR2: PRHDT, FYEKMQ (reference sequence). This CDR3 is CASSLGRYREQYF. CDR3 nucleotide sequence: TGTGCCAGCAGCTTAGGCAGGTATAGGGAGCAGTACTTC. The whole variable domain, remainder taken from reference TRBV13 and TRBJ2-7, is AAGVIQSPRHLIKEKRETATLKCYPIPRHDTVYWYQQGPGQDPQFLISFYEKMQSDKGSIPDRFSAQQFSDYHSELNMSSLELGDSALYFCASSLGRYREQYFGPGTRLTVT.

In its sample, this clonotype was seen many times. The J gene is TRBJ1-5, the V gene TRBV5-8, with TRBD1 as a possible D gene (6 bases). The CDR3 runs to 16 residues. Trimming stripped 2 bases from V and 0 bases from J, with 12 bases between. The germline gives CDR1 SGHTS, CDR2 YDEGEE. The CDR3, as DNA: TGTGCCAGCAGCTTCTCCGGGACACGTAGCAATCAGCCCCAGCATTTT. It is translated as CASSFSGTRSNQPQHF.

Many counts were recorded for this clonotype. This chain uses TRBV18 with TRBJ1-6; D not certain. CDR1 is KGHSH, CDR2 LQKENI, per germline. V gave up 3 bases and J gave up 5 bases, with 11 bases separating them. CDR3 length equals 15 residues. The CDR3 DNA sequence: TGTGCCAGCTCACCCGACGGGATAGATAATTCACCCCTCCACTTT. Translation gives CASSPDGIDNSPLHF.

This clonotype was seen many times. This rearrangement joins TRBV11-2 to TRBJ2-7, with D perhaps matching TRBD1 (5 bases). Germline V gene sequence: CDR1 SGHAT, CDR2 FQNNGV. Trimming took off 5 bases at V and 5 bases at J, with 13 bases between the two ends. This CDR3 contains 13 residues. CDR3 in amino acids: CASSGRVFDEQYF. CDR3 in DNA: TGTGCCAGCAGCGGCAGGGTTTTCGACGAGCAGTACTTC.

This clonotype was counted at least ten times. This sequence joins TRBV7-2 and TRBJ1-2, with a tentative D call TRBD1 (5 bases). Trimming took off 3 bases at V and 8 bases at J, with 19 bases between the two ends. There are 15 residues in the CDR3. Germline CDR1 is SGHTA and CDR2 is FQGNSA. The CDR3 region is CASSLSPRDPRGYTF. In DNA, the CDR3 is TGTGCCAGCAGCTTGTCCCCCCGGGACCCAAGAGGCTACACCTTC.

This clonotype was observed a few times. This chain links TRBV4-2 with TRBJ1-4; 9 bases are shared with TRBD1. Germline trimming cut 3 bases from V and 8 bases from J; bases unmatched to any gene: 10. Germline V gene lookup returns CDR1 LGHNA and CDR2 YNFKEQ. This CDR3 contains 16 residues. DNA of the CDR3: TGTGCCAGCAGCCATCGGGACAGGGTAATAGGAGAAAAACTGTTTTTT. It encodes CASSHRDRVIGEKLFF.

This clonotype was detected many times. The rearrangement links TRBV20-1 to TRBJ2-1; D remains ambiguous. Germline V gene data show CDR1 as DFQATT and CDR2 as SNEGSKA (reference sequence). V lost 3 bases, J lost 0 bases, and 9 bases lay in between. CDR3 length: 14 residues. DNA of the CDR3: TGCAGTGCTAGTTCGTTAATCTCCTACAATGAGCAGTTCTTC. It is translated as CSASSLISYNEQFF.

This clonotype occurred many times. This rearrangement joins TRBV25-1 to TRBJ2-5; 7 bases are shared with TRBD1. In germline, CDR1 is MGHDK, CDR2 SYGVNS. V lost 4 bases and J lost 5; bases outside the gene matches: 16. The CDR3 runs to 17 residues. This CDR3 reads CASSARTGDYKAETQYF. DNA of the CDR3: TGTGCCAGCAGTGCCCGGACAGGAGACTATAAGGCGGAGACCCAGTACTTC.

The rearrangement joins TRBV27 to TRBJ2-7; the D gene is possibly TRBD1 (5 bases). V was clipped by 6 bases and J by 4 bases, with 13 bases between them. Per germline, CDR1 MNHEY and CDR2 SMNVEV (reference sequence). The CDR3 covers 13 residues. This CDR3 is CASSLNQGYEQYF. The CDR3 coding sequence is TGTGCCAGCAGCTTAAACCAGGGTTACGAGCAGTACTTC.

CDR3 protein: CASSARQGGTGELFF. CDR3 sequence (DNA): TGTGCCAGCAGTGCACGACAGGGAGGCACCGGGGAGCTGTTTTTT. The chain uses TRBV12-3 or TRBV12-4 and TRBJ2-2; TRBD1 might be the D (7 bases). Trimming took off 5 bases at V and 4 bases at J, with 14 bases between the two ends. This CDR3 region has 15 residues.

This clonotype was recorded many times. The genes are TRBV24-1 and TRBJ2-1; D gene ambiguous. CDR1 and CDR2 from the germline V gene are KGHDR and SFDVKD. The CDR3 is 15 residues long. V lost 5 bases, J lost 9 bases, and 19 bases lay in between. The CDR3 is CATSGGLGSHGEQFF. In DNA form, the CDR3 reads TGTGCCACCAGTGGTGGATTAGGTAGTCATGGTGAGCAGTTCTTC.

This clonotype was counted many times. The V and J genes are TRBV29-1 and TRBJ2-7; perhaps TRBD1 as D (6 bases). Between the trimmed V and J ends, which lost 7 bases and 2 bases, there was a span of 15 bases. Germline V gives CDR1 SQVTM, CDR2 ANQGSEA. CDR3 length: 13 amino acids. This CDR3 reads CSATTGPTYEQYF. CDR3 coding DNA: TGCAGCGCCACGACAGGACCCACCTACGAGCAGTACTTC.

This clonotype has at least ten counts. The gene calls are TRBV5-6 and TRBJ2-3, with TRBD1 identical over 9 bases. Germline loops: CDR1 SGHDT, CDR2 YYEEEE. This CDR3 is 15 amino acids long. The V and J ends lost 2 bases and 6 bases, in that order; junction bases with no gene match: 7. Here the CDR3 DNA reads TGTGCCAGCAGCTTCCGGGACAGGGTTTCGGATACGCAGTATTTT. Translating it yields CASSFRDRVSDTQYF.